These 3 T cell receptor beta chains were all obtained from the same sample, sequenced in a study of T-cell memory formation after mild COVID-19. TCRdb called the 5' RACE reads again in MiXCR, with one record for every CDR3 protein. The profile shows about 360,000 distinct CDR3 sequences, around 14% of them singletons. The sequencing input was PBMCs or a T cell subset sorted from them (not recorded which). The receptors originated from a man between 18 and 29 years old who had mild COVID-19 (a few samples of this study predate the infection). Cell type and time point are not known.

The V call is TRBV4-3, the J call TRBJ1-5; TRBD1 aligns across 7 bases. The CDR3 runs 14 residues. The germline V gene has CDR1 LGHNA and CDR2 YSLEER. V gave up 5 bases and J gave up 2 bases; unmatched junction bases: 3. The CDR3 spells CASSRGPGNQPQHF. CDR3 DNA sequence: TGCGCCAGCAGCAGGGGGCCCGGCAATCAGCCCCAGCATTTT.

Details on this clonotype: The junction differs from germline at one of its ends, possibly a read error. The rearrangement uses TRBV4-3 and TRBJ2-3, with D possibly being TRBD2 (5 bases). This CDR3 contains 15 residues. Germline V gene data show CDR1 as LGHNA and CDR2 as YSLEER. CDR3 residues: CASSEEDYSTDTQYF. Here the CDR3 DNA reads TGCGCCAGCAGCGAAGAAGACTATAGCACAGATACGCAGTATTTT.

This clonotype was seen a few times. The gene calls are TRBV20-1 and TRBJ2-3, with D uncertain. Germline V gene sequence: CDR1 DFQATT, CDR2 SNEGSKA (reference sequence). V was clipped by 3 bases and J by 3 bases, with 10 bases between them. The CDR3 is 13 residues long. The CDR3 sequence is CSARVEQTDTQYF. Here the CDR3 DNA reads TGCAGTGCTAGGGTGGAACAGACAGATACGCAGTATTTT.